A selection of T cell receptor beta chains follows, all from one sample in a study of cytomegalovirus exposure and HLA in healthy donors. TCRdb keeps only in-frame clones here, not all; method: immunoSEQ multiplex PCR. The data contain roughly 180,000 clones, 84% of them seen just once; the ten biggest clones take up around 0.24%. The sequencing sample was made of PBMCs. These receptor sequences come from a boy aged 10-17 years in good health and CMV-seronegative. The CDR3 runs from the conserved cysteine through the conserved F or W. The D gene is left open where the match is weak. Rows give clone size only sometimes, using once, few, many, or a class for an expanded clone.

cdr3_length: 14; d_call: NA; clone_size: once; j_call: TRBJ1-5; v_call: TRBV6-1; cdr3_nt: TGTGCCAGCAGTGAAGACCGGGTTTATCAGCCCCAGCATTTT; cdr3_aa: CASSEDRVYQPQHF
cdr3_length: 16; d_call: NA; clone_size: NA; j_call: TRBJ2-7; v_call: TRBV10-2; cdr3_nt: TGCGCCAGCAGTGAGTCGAGAACCCCGAGCTCCTACGAGCAGTACTTC; cdr3_aa: CASSESRTPSSYEQYF
cdr3_length: 12; d_call: NA; clone_size: NA; j_call: TRBJ2-4; v_call: TRBV6-5; cdr3_nt: TGTGCCAGCAGTCGACACCCCTATCCCCAGTACTTC; cdr3_aa: CASSRHPYPQYF
cdr3_length: 15; d_call: NA; clone_size: NA; j_call: TRBJ1-4; v_call: TRBV5-1; cdr3_nt: TGCGCCAGCAGCGTCAGAGGGCCTGCTAATGAAAAACTGTTTTTT; cdr3_aa: CASSVRGPANEKLFF
cdr3_length: 16; d_call: TRBD1; clone_size: NA; j_call: TRBJ1-1; v_call: TRBV7-9; cdr3_nt: TGTGCCAGCAGCTCTGTGGGACAGGGGGCGGACACTGAAGCTTTCTTT; cdr3_aa: CASSSVGQGADTEAFF
cdr3_length: 12; d_call: NA; clone_size: NA; j_call: TRBJ1-5; v_call: TRBV7-9; cdr3_nt: TGTGCCAGCAGCTCCGGCAATCAGCCCCAGCATTTT; cdr3_aa: CASSSGNQPQHF
cdr3_length: 18; d_call: NA; clone_size: NA; j_call: TRBJ1-3; v_call: TRBV7-9; cdr3_nt: TGTGCCAGCACTGAGAGAGGGGGACCTCGGAACTCTGGAAACACCATATATTTT; cdr3_aa: CASTERGGPRNSGNTIYF
cdr3_length: 15; d_call: NA; clone_size: NA; j_call: TRBJ1-2; v_call: TRBV19; cdr3_nt: TGTGCCAGTAGTATTGTTGCGACTCCGGGGGGTGGCTACACCTTC; cdr3_aa: CASSIVATPGGGYTF
cdr3_length: 20; d_call: NA; clone_size: few; j_call: TRBJ1-1; v_call: TRBV28; cdr3_nt: TGTGCCAGCAGTTTCCTTTATCTGGGGGGTTGGCAGGGCGGGGACACTGAAGCTTTCTTT; cdr3_aa: CASSFLYLGGWQGGDTEAFF
cdr3_length: 16; d_call: NA; clone_size: NA; j_call: TRBJ2-2; v_call: TRBV25-1; cdr3_nt: TGTGCCAGCGCCTCCCCGTCCCCAACAGGAACCGGGGAGCTGTTTTTT; cdr3_aa: CASASPSPTGTGELFF
cdr3_length: 15; d_call: NA; clone_size: NA; j_call: TRBJ1-1; v_call: TRBV19; cdr3_nt: TGTGCCAGTAGTAGGGAGGGACTCCTCTACACTGAAGCTTTCTTT; cdr3_aa: CASSREGLLYTEAFF
cdr3_length: 15; d_call: TRBD1; clone_size: NA; j_call: TRBJ2-7; v_call: TRBV2; cdr3_nt: TGTGCCAGCAGTGAAGGGACAGGGGGCTTCGACGAGCAGTACTTC; cdr3_aa: CASSEGTGGFDEQYF
cdr3_length: 14; d_call: NA; clone_size: NA; j_call: TRBJ2-2; v_call: TRBV4-3; cdr3_nt: TGCGCCAGCAGCCAAGCAGGGATGGCCGGGGAGCTGTTTTTT; cdr3_aa: CASSQAGMAGELFF
cdr3_length: 15; d_call: TRBD1; clone_size: NA; j_call: TRBJ1-1; v_call: TRBV11-3; cdr3_nt: TGTGCCAGCAGCCGAGACGGACAGGTAAACACTGAAGCTTTCTTT; cdr3_aa: CASSRDGQVNTEAFF
cdr3_length: 14; d_call: NA; clone_size: NA; j_call: TRBJ2-1; v_call: TRBV5-4; cdr3_nt: TGTGCCAGCAGCACACAGGGTTTATACAATGAGCAGTTCTTC; cdr3_aa: CASSTQGLYNEQFF
cdr3_length: 15; d_call: NA; clone_size: NA; j_call: TRBJ2-7; v_call: TRBV7-9; cdr3_nt: TGTGCCAGCAGCCCCCCTAAACAGGGAATCTACGAGCAGTACTTC; cdr3_aa: CASSPPKQGIYEQYF
cdr3_length: 15; d_call: NA; clone_size: NA; j_call: TRBJ1-1; v_call: TRBV27; cdr3_nt: TGTGCCAGCAGCGACAGACTCTTGATGAACACTGAAGCTTTCTTT; cdr3_aa: CASSDRLLMNTEAFF
cdr3_length: 12; d_call: NA; clone_size: NA; j_call: TRBJ1-2; v_call: TRBV28; cdr3_nt: TGTGCCAGCAGTTTATCCTACTATGGCTACACCTTC; cdr3_aa: CASSLSYYGYTF
cdr3_length: 18; d_call: TRBD2; clone_size: NA; j_call: TRBJ2-7; v_call: TRBV5-1; cdr3_nt: TGCGCCAGCAGCGCATCGGGACTAGCGGGATCGAGGCCCTACGAGCAGTACTTC; cdr3_aa: CASSASGLAGSRPYEQYF
cdr3_length: 15; d_call: TRBD1; clone_size: NA; j_call: TRBJ2-2; v_call: TRBV7-8; cdr3_nt: TGTGCCAGCAGCTTAGGGACAGGGGGTCCCGGGGAGCTGTTTTTT; cdr3_aa: CASSLGTGGPGELFF
cdr3_length: 15; d_call: TRBD2; clone_size: few; j_call: TRBJ2-7; v_call: TRBV5-6; cdr3_nt: TGTGCCAGCAGGGGGACTAGCGGGAGCTCCTACGAGCAGTACTTC; cdr3_aa: CASRGTSGSSYEQYF
cdr3_length: 15; d_call: TRBD2; clone_size: NA; j_call: TRBJ2-7; v_call: TRBV6-4; cdr3_nt: TGTGCCAGCAGTGAAAGCGGGGGGCCAAGCTACGAGCAGTACTTC; cdr3_aa: CASSESGGPSYEQYF
cdr3_length: 15; d_call: NA; clone_size: NA; j_call: TRBJ1-5; v_call: TRBV6-1; cdr3_nt: TGTGCCAGCAGTGGAGCCCCAGGCAGCAATCAGCCCCAGCATTTT; cdr3_aa: CASSGAPGSNQPQHF
cdr3_length: 13; d_call: NA; clone_size: few; j_call: TRBJ1-3; v_call: TRBV30; cdr3_nt: TGTGCCTGGAGTGACTCCTTTGGAAACACCATATATTTT; cdr3_aa: CAWSDSFGNTIYF
cdr3_length: 14; d_call: TRBD1; clone_size: once; j_call: TRBJ1-5; v_call: TRBV6-5; cdr3_nt: TGTGCCAGCAGCCCGGACAGGGGCTTTCCGCCCCAGCATTTT; cdr3_aa: CASSPDRGFPPQHF
cdr3_length: 15; d_call: TRBD1; clone_size: NA; j_call: TRBJ1-2; v_call: TRBV10-3; cdr3_nt: TGTGCCATCAGTGAGTCGACAGGGCCATCCTATGGCTACACCTTC; cdr3_aa: CAISESTGPSYGYTF
cdr3_length: 15; d_call: TRBD1; clone_size: few; j_call: TRBJ2-2; v_call: TRBV7-9; cdr3_nt: TGTGCCAGCAGCCCCGGACAGGGCGACACCGGGGAGCTGTTTTTT; cdr3_aa: CASSPGQGDTGELFF